One and the same sample provided the 22 T cell receptor beta chains below, sequenced in a study of shared clonotypes between healthy human individuals. Sequenced by immunoSEQ multiplex PCR; TCRdb stores in-frame clones only, minus some. The table has approximately 98,000 clones, 55% to 70% seen once; the top ten hold around 25%. Material: memory CD8+ T cells sorted from blood. Indicated subset: CD45RO+ cells pooled with CCR7-negative TemRA cells. The receptors originated from a young woman in good health.

In DNA form, the CDR3 reads TGCGCCAGCAGCTTGGCCGTCCAAGGGACAGGGATTGGCTATGGCTACACCTTC. The encoded protein is CASSLAVQGTGIGYGYTF. The rearrangement links TRBV5-1 to TRBJ1-2; 9 nucleotides match TRBD1. Germline V gene lookup returns CDR1 SGHRS and CDR2 YFSETQ. The CDR3 extends over 18 amino acids. V lost 0 bases to trimming and J lost 4 bases; unmatched junction nucleotides: 13.

The chain combines TRBV11-3 with TRBJ2-2; the D call may be TRBD1 or TRBD2 (5 bases each). V gave up 4 bases and J gave up 1 base, with 16 bases separating them. Per the germline V gene, CDR1 is SGHNT and CDR2 is YENEEA. CDR3 length: 17 amino acids. The CDR3 reads CASSSTGREVNTGELFF. CDR3 in DNA: TGTGCCAGCAGCTCGACGGGGCGCGAGGTGAACACCGGGGAGCTGTTTTTT.

This clone was counted only a few times. The same CDR3 is also encoded by other DNA sequences in this sample. This sequence joins TRBV5-6 and TRBJ1-5, with unresolved D. This CDR3 is built from 14 residues. V dropped 2 bases and J dropped 0 bases, with 6 bases sitting between them. Germline CDR1 SGHDT, CDR2 YYEEEE. CDR3 in amino acids: CASSLRYSNQPQHF. CDR3 coding DNA: TGTGCCAGCAGCTTAAGGTATAGCAATCAGCCCCAGCATTTT. The full variable domain, rest sourced from reference TRBV5-6 and TRBJ1-5, is DAGVTQSPTHLIKTRGQQVTLRCSPKSGHDTVSWYQQALGQGPQFIFQYYEEEERQRGNFPDRFSGHQFPNYSSELNVNALLLGDSALYLCASSLRYSNQPQHFGDGTRLSIL.

The chain employs TRBV28 and TRBJ1-1; no clear D gene. V was trimmed by 6 bases and J by 4 bases, leaving 12 bases between them. The V gene's germline CDR1 is MDHEN and CDR2 SYDVKM. This CDR3 comprises 13 residues. DNA of the CDR3: TGTGCCAGCAGCTTCCCCGAGGGCACTGAAGCTTTCTTT. Its translation is CASSFPEGTEAFF.

On this clone: At one end the junction does not follow the germline gene, possibly because of a read error. The rearrangement links TRBV4-1 to TRBJ2-7; perhaps TRBD1 as D (5 bases). The CDR3 length is 15 residues. Germline V gene lookup returns CDR1 MGHRA and CDR2 YSYEKL. This CDR3 is CASSPQPNGQGPIVF. The CDR3 bases are TGCGCCAGCAGCCCACAACCAAACGGACAAGGGCCGATCGTATTC.

CDR3 bases: TGTGCCAGCACCAAATTCGCCGGGACAGGGATCTACGAGCAGTACTTC. Protein sequence: CASTKFAGTGIYEQYF. The chain has TRBV28 and TRBJ2-7; TRBD1 agrees at 9 bases. The CDR3 runs 16 residues. The V and J ends lost 7 bases and 3 bases, in that order; junction bases with no gene match: 13. The germline V gene encodes CDR1 MDHEN and CDR2 SYDVKM.

DNA of the CDR3: TGTGCCAGCAGCCCAGGGGGCGCGGGGCCTAGCAATCAGCCCCAGCATTTT. Amino acids: CASSPGGAGPSNQPQHF. The chain uses TRBV25-1 and TRBJ1-5; 8 bases line up with TRBD1. The V segment lost 6 bases and the J segment 0 bases; nucleotides outside the gene matches: 10. This CDR3 has 17 residues. Per the germline V gene, CDR1 is MGHDK and CDR2 is SYGVNS.

V gene TRBV25-1 combines with J gene TRBJ2-3; TRBD1 aligns across 9 bases. Trimming removed 1 base from V and 4 bases from J; junction bases left unmatched: 6. CDR3 length equals 16 residues. Germline V lookup: CDR1 MGHDK, CDR2 SYGVNS. The CDR3 protein is CASSELRTGVADTQYF. Written as DNA, the CDR3 is TGTGCCAGCAGTGAATTAAGGACAGGGGTGGCAGATACGCAGTATTTT.

The chain's CDR3 is CASRGSPYEQYF. The CDR3, as DNA: TGTGCCAGTCGCGGGAGTCCCTACGAGCAGTACTTC. The chain employs TRBV27 and TRBJ2-5; 7 nucleotides align to TRBD2. The end of the DNA aligns better with TRBJ2-7, so the J call may be wrong. The length of the CDR3 is 12 residues. CDR1 and CDR2 from the germline V gene are MNHEY and SMNVEV (reference sequence).

This rearrangement joins TRBV5-3 to TRBJ1-3; D uncertain. TRBV5-3 is sorted into the ORF group, with uncertain function. CDR3 length: 16 amino acids. Trimming stripped 2 bases from V and 0 bases from J, with 12 bases between. The CDR3 reads CARSLQGRSSGNTIYF. In DNA, the CDR3 is TGTGCCAGAAGCTTACAAGGACGGTCCTCTGGAAACACCATATATTTT.

Points on this clone: This may come from a read error, since a much larger clone is one base off. This chain links TRBV6-5 with TRBJ1-2, with D maybe TRBD1 (6 bases). This CDR3 comprises 14 residues. CDR1 and CDR2 from the germline V gene are MNHEY and SVGAGI. In DNA, the CDR3 is TGTGCCAGCAGTTCTCAAGGGGGTGGCTATAGCTACACCTTC. This translates into CASSSQGGGYSYTF.

The chain employs TRBV7-2 and TRBJ2-7; D is perhaps TRBD1 or TRBD2 (5 bases each). The germline CDR1 and CDR2 sequences are SGHTA and FQGNSA. With 0 bases removed from V and 2 bases from J, the gap between germline ends came to 8 bases. This CDR3 has 14 residues. Written as DNA, the CDR3 is TGTGCCAGCAGCTTAGCCGGGGCAACCTACGAGCAGTACTTC. This translates into CASSLAGATYEQYF. Variable domain in full (rest from reference TRBV7-2 and TRBJ2-7): GAGVSQSPSNKVTEKGKDVELRCDPISGHTALYWYRQSLGQGLEFLIYFQGNSAPDKSGLPSDRFSAERTGGSVSTLTIQRTQQEDSAVYLCASSLAGATYEQYFGPGTRLTVT.

The chain uses TRBV5-5 and TRBJ2-5, with a tentative D call TRBD2 (5 bases). This CDR3 region has 15 residues. Germline CDR1 reads SGHKS; CDR2 reads YYEKEE (reference sequence). V dropped 2 bases and J dropped 5 bases, with 16 bases sitting between them. The CDR3 region is CASSLSTGLGETQYF. The CDR3 coding sequence is TGTGCCAGCAGCTTAAGTACGGGGTTGGGTGAGACCCAGTACTTC.

This clone has ten or more counts. The CDR3 DNA sequence: TGTGCCAGCGGCGATAGCGGGATCTACGAGCAGTACTTC. This translates into CASGDSGIYEQYF. V and J are TRBV2 and TRBJ2-7; 8 bases match TRBD2. The germline V gene encodes CDR1 SNHLY and CDR2 FYNNEI. The CDR3 covers 13 residues. Germline trimming cut 8 bases from V and 3 bases from J; bases unmatched to any gene: 6.

The chain has TRBV5-6 and TRBJ2-7; tentatively, D is TRBD1 or TRBD2 (5 bases each). The CDR3 spans 12 residues. Trimming stripped 10 bases from V and 5 bases from J, with 16 bases between. Germline lookup yields CDR1 SGHDT and CDR2 YYEEEE. CDR3: CASGTPADEQYF. In DNA, the CDR3 is TGTGCCTCCGGGACCCCTGCGGACGAGCAGTACTTC.

The V gene is TRBV29-1, the J gene TRBJ2-1; D possibly corresponds to TRBD2 (5 bases). The germline gives CDR1 SQVTM, CDR2 ANQGSEA. This CDR3 is built from 17 residues. V lost 4 bases and J lost 0, with 19 bases in between. This chain's CDR3 is CSVAGYASQHSYNEQFF. In nucleotides, the CDR3 is TGCAGCGTTGCGGGGTACGCTTCTCAACACTCCTACAATGAGCAGTTCTTC.

This clone was detected ten times or more. V and J are TRBV28 and TRBJ1-1; TRBD1 might be the D (5 bases). CDR1 and CDR2 from the germline V gene are MDHEN and SYDVKM. The V and J ends lost 6 bases and 4 bases respectively, with 18 bases between them. The CDR3 contains 15 residues. CDR3 in DNA: TGTGCCAGCAGCCCTGGGACCCCCGGGGGCACTGAAGCTTTCTTT. This codes for CASSPGTPGGTEAFF. The variable domain in full, with the rest retrieved from reference TRBV28 and TRBJ1-1, is DVKVTQSSRYLVKRTGEKVFLECVQDMDHENMFWYRQDPGLGLRLIYFSYDVKMKEKGDIPEGYSVSREKKERFSLILESASTNQTSMYLCASSPGTPGGTEAFFGQGTRLTVV.

The V call is TRBV19, the J call TRBJ2-7, with a weak D call TRBD2 (5 bases). The CDR3 has 13 residues. V was trimmed by 2 bases and J by 6 bases, leaving 11 bases between them. From germline, CDR1 is LNHDA and CDR2 SQIVND (reference sequence). The CDR3, as DNA: TGTGCCAGTAGTATACGGGGAATCGCCGAGCAGTACTTC. Translating it yields CASSIRGIAEQYF.

There are many counts of this clone. Here the CDR3 DNA reads TGTGCCAGTAGTGTGCTTGGTGAGCAGTTCTTC. Amino acid sequence: CASSVLGEQFF. The rearrangement uses TRBV19 and TRBJ2-1; unclear D gene. Per germline, CDR1 LNHDA and CDR2 SQIVND (reference sequence). V lost 5 bases and J lost 9, with 8 bases in between. This CDR3 is built from 11 residues.

This clone has only a few counts. CDR3 loop: CASSIATHPTYEQYF. The CDR3 DNA reads as TGTGCCAGTAGTATAGCCACACACCCAACCTACGAGCAGTACTTC. V usage is TRBV19 and J usage is TRBJ2-7; D gene ambiguous. The CDR3 has 15 amino acids. Looked up from germline, CDR1 is LNHDA and CDR2 is SQIVND (reference sequence). V was trimmed by 1 base and J by 2 bases, leaving 12 bases between them.

This clone has a handful of counts. The sample contains more than one DNA sequence encoding this CDR3. The CDR3 bases are TGTGCCAGCAGCTTAACGGGGAGCTCCTACGAGCAGTACTTC. It is translated as CASSLTGSSYEQYF. The V and J genes are TRBV27 and TRBJ2-7, with D perhaps matching TRBD2 (5 bases). The CDR3 consists of 14 residues. V gave up 6 bases and J gave up 0 bases, with 12 bases separating them. In germline, CDR1 is MNHEY, CDR2 SMNVEV (reference sequence).

V gene TRBV4-1 combines with J gene TRBJ2-1, with 8 bases lining up with TRBD2. After removal of 10 bases from V and 8 bases from J, the junction contained 10 bases not matched to a gene. The CDR3 is 13 amino acids. CDR1 is MGHRA, CDR2 YSYEKL, per germline. This CDR3 reads CATRGGSIHEQFF. The CDR3 DNA sequence: TGCGCCACCCGGGGGGGTTCCATACATGAGCAGTTCTTC.